The source of this T cell receptor beta chain is a study of cytomegalovirus exposure and HLA in healthy donors. The donors, nominally healthy at sampling, likely had unrecorded immune exposures. Researchers ran the PCR with 60 Vbeta and 13 Jbeta primers. The repertoire was sequenced with immunoSEQ multiplex PCR; TCRdb's copy has only in-frame clones and lacks some. The table lists approximately 260,000 clones, roughly 86% of them singletons. This CDR3 comprises 19 residues. In germline, CDR1 is SGHAT, CDR2 FQNNGV. With V trimmed by 7 bases and J by 1 base, 12 bases remained unmatched. This receptor was identified in a woman aged 40-49 years in good health and CMV-seropositive. What was sequenced was PBMCs. This chain links TRBV11-2 with TRBJ2-6; TRBD2 agrees at 11 bases. The CDR3 DNA follows: TGTGCCAGCACCGGGATAGCGGGAGGGACTCGTTCTGGGGCCAACGTCCTGACTTTC. Residues: CASTGIAGGTRSGANVLTF.